Included here is one T cell receptor beta chain sequence, with context. Antigen: not known. The data originate from a study of graft-versus-host responses after intestinal transplantation. Study as a whole: Each of the recipients got a multivisceral, liver-intestinal, or isolated intestinal transplant. The whole recipient group had anti-thymocyte globulin induction followed by tacrolimus and steroids for roughly three years. Whole-study findings and limits: Researchers found peak circulating GvH clone levels linked to early post-transplant HvG declines. Allografts carried high graft-versus-host to host-versus-graft clonal ratios in patients having graft-donor T cell macrochimerism.

The CDR3 is 15 residues long. Trimming at V came to 5 bases and at J to 2 bases, leaving 5 bases not matched to a gene. Looked up from germline, CDR1 is MNHEY and CDR2 is SVGAGI. The protocol was immunoSEQ multiplex PCR, while the TCRdb copy is restricted to in-frame clones and leaves out a portion. Among some 120,000 clones listed, over 75% were seen once. The sample in question was unstimulated CD4+ T cells sorted from spleen or lymph node cells, obtained before intestinal transplant. This chain uses TRBV6-5 with TRBJ2-7; 11 bases agree with TRBD2. The TCR originated in a human donor who received an intestinal transplant. The CDR3 loop is CASSPYSGGAYEQYF. DNA of the CDR3: TGTGCCAGCAGTCCTTATAGCGGGGGGGCCTACGAGCAGTACTTC.